One T cell receptor (beta chain) is described in this entry. This clone's antigen is unknown. No base quality information exists; no much larger clone differs at one position. The data were obtained in a study of blood T cell dynamics during melanoma immunotherapy (dated by TCRdb to the early 2020s). For the wider study: Patients had metastatic melanoma and received first-line pembrolizumab or nivolumab plus ipilimumab as standard of care in the United Kingdom. Peripheral T cell receptor repertoires of metastatic melanoma patients were profiled before and after one cycle of checkpoint inhibitor therapy to find early correlates of response. The training cohort was made up of consecutive patients, while a further independent group of patients from the same centre was pooled to form an external validation set. The study at large found these results: The relatively small sample size was recognized as a factor that could limit how well the results generalize. Whether the T cell clones behind the repertoire changes were melanoma-specific or instead reflected general immune activation was something the study could not determine. Patients who later achieved disease control showed a bifurcated PBMC repertoire reorganization at W3, with increased clonality or increased diversity, unlike progressors.

From a lookup of the germline V gene, CDR1 and CDR2 are SGHVS and FQNEAQ. Measured from the cysteine to the phenylalanine, the CDR3 is 14 residues long. The DNA shown is the 42-base CDR3, in frame from base 1. From V the trimming removes 7 bases and from J it removes 6 bases, while the gene matches leave 7 bases of the junction unaccounted for. In light of the paper, this sample's time point label describes: pre-treatment baseline. Blood was sampled before treatment (T0) and at week 3 (W3), after the first cycle of checkpoint blockade. Except for a couple of patients with rapid clinical progression, response was assessed 12 weeks after the first infusion by RECIST 1.1; disease control meant complete response, partial response or stable disease. Patients were not eligible if they had prior systemic cancer treatment, concomitant immunosuppressant therapy or synchronous other active malignancies. To track both circulating cells and T cell turnover, TCR beta was sequenced from bulk PBMC as well as from plasma cell-free DNA. PBMC were isolated from blood with Lymphoprep and SepMate tubes, followed by red cell lysis. QIAamp DNA Blood Mini kits were used to extract DNA from both PBMC and sorted T cell subsets.

Every bulk PBMC sample had a fixed 350 ng of DNA loaded. TCR beta CDR3 sequences were amplified from genomic DNA with the immunoSEQ TCRb Assay kit following manufacturer instructions. The KAPA Library Quantification Kit for Illumina platforms was used to quantify the pooled libraries by qPCR. Pooled libraries were sequenced on an Illumina NextSeq 500, clustered at about 0.6-1.2 pM. The original methods were these. The TCR data were analyzed using immunoSEQ ANALYZER and the R LymphoSeq package. A rearrangement efficiency score was calculated as productive divided by the sum of productive and non-productive CDR3 sequences. Clonality was measured with the Gini coefficient and diversity with the Renyi index at alpha=1, and both measures were compared pairwise between timepoints within each patient. In LymphoSeq, clonal relatedness was computed with an edit distance of 3 and repertoire similarity was computed with the Bhattacharyya coefficient. To classify response, a linear discriminant analysis based on week-3 changes in clonality and diversity was built using the R MASS and caret packages. In TCRdb, the immuneACCESS table is reduced to in-frame sequences with V and J assigned. These tables do not hold every clone; where another copy was compared, an unresolved V gene accounts for under half, and the others remain unexplained. Clone size and V and J calls were adopted from that table, with D and trimming inferred from the DNA. This sample is represented by 15,000 to 20,000 clones; 83% of them were singletons. The top ten constitute about 7.6% of the sample.

Recombination joined TRBV7-8 with TRBJ2-2; the junction holds 8 bases that match TRBD1. The sequence was collected from a human donor with melanoma. The sequencing here drew on blood, taken from a patient treated with checkpoint blockade. Here the CDR3 is given as CASTRQGAAGELFF. The DNA sequence follows: TGTGCCAGCACCCGGCAGGGGGCAGCCGGGGAGCTGTTTTTT.